The clone carrying this T cell receptor beta chain was observed a few times. For the second PCR, which ran for about 6 to 11 cycles, a sample-barcoded 5' primer and a J-beta primer mix were used. MiXCR was run by TCRdb on the 5' RACE reads, yielding one entry per CDR3 protein. The repertoire consists of some 890,000 distinct CDR3 sequences, with 25% to 30% occurring once and the leading ten covering roughly 10%. This sample was included in a study of blood T cells in healthy people across ages. This CDR3 has 14 residues. Germline V CDR1 and CDR2: SGHAT, FQNNGV. The V gene lost 1 base and the J gene lost 7 bases, with 10 bases spanning the gap. Another study also made use of these data, one on T cells of mothers and their children. This second study notes: Related mother-child pairs showed slightly, non-significantly higher overlap than unrelated pairs.

This sequence was found in a woman aged 40 to 49 in good health. The material sequenced was blood. This chain links TRBV11-2 with TRBJ2-2; D is perhaps TRBD1 (6 bases). CDR3 DNA: TGTGCCAGCAGCTTAGCGGCAGGGGTCGGGGAGCTGTTTTTT. Amino acid sequence: CASSLAAGVGELFF.